The entry that follows covers one TCR beta chain sequence. CD8+ and CD4+ T cells from blood underwent TCR beta sequencing, which was carried out in a high-throughput format. The RNA input was about 0.45 to 1 ug, and it was reverse transcribed with random hexamers. Across 54 Vbeta and 13 Jbeta, immunoSEQ multiplex PCR amplified TCR beta CDR3. TCRdb redid the calling of the immunoSEQ multiplex PCR reads with MiXCR, one entry per CDR3 protein. The data contain 130,000 to 150,000 distinct CDR3 sequences, approximately 93% of them seen just once; the ten biggest clones take up about 0.076%. This specimen belongs to a study of CD8 T cells in Susac syndrome. V was shortened by 6 bases and J by 5 bases, with 10 bases between the two germline ends. This CDR3 spans 12 amino acids. The V gene's germline CDR1 is SNHLY and CDR2 FYNNEI.

This TCR came from a human donor in good health. The chain couples TRBV2 to TRBJ1-2; unclear D gene. Sequencing was carried out using CD4+ T cells from PBMCs. The CDR3 sequence is CASRIINYGYTF. The CDR3 nucleotides read TGTGCCAGCAGAATAATAAATTATGGCTACACCTTC.